This T cell receptor beta chain derives from a study of T cells in tuberculosis (dated by TCRdb to the late 2010s). A note on the overall study: The study combined CD1B tetramers and high-throughput TCR immunosequencing to characterize T cells specific for the mycobacterial lipid antigen glucose monomycolate (GMM). In a South African clinical cohort, IGRA-negative adolescents, IGRA-positive adolescents with latent tuberculosis and adults with active tuberculosis were compared, with roughly 9 people in each group. What the research found in general, with its limitations: An accuracy of around 88% (AUROC around 0.9) was reached by a classifier using the diverse GMM-specific repertoire, compared with about 70% accuracy when GEM motif frequencies were used. Smaller mean NN-distances to GMM-specific TCRs were observed in active tuberculosis TCR-alpha repertoires than in IGRA-negative controls, suggesting clonal expansion of GMM-specific TCRs. Shorter CDR3-alpha lengths in active tuberculosis patients partly drove the smaller NN-distances, and the TCR-beta difference was not statistically significant. Clinical samples were chosen by availability of cryopreserved specimens, and active tuberculosis cases were adults while controls were adolescents.

In the case of this clone: Its antigen specificity is not known. It has no much larger one-base neighbor in the sample; base qualities were not kept.

CDR1 and CDR2 were assigned from the germline V gene as SGDLS and YYNGEE. The CDR3 measures 17 amino acids from cysteine to phenylalanine. CDR3 DNA is the only sequence kept; it has 51 bases, read in frame from the first base. Here V drops 0 bases and J drops 2 bases, and the junction holds 9 bases not matched to any gene. At study entry, adolescents were screened for latent tuberculosis infection by tuberculin skin test and QuantiFERON-TB GOLD In-Tube IGRA. Unsorted cryopreserved PBMC were immunosequenced, covering on average about 96,000 T cells per clinical donor. Eleven high schools in the Worcester region of the Western Cape, South Africa, served as enrollment sites for adolescents aged 12 to 18 years. Around 10 M. tuberculosis-infected and roughly 10 uninfected adolescents were selected with matching for age and sex. Adolescent PBMC were isolated from freshly drawn heparinized blood by density centrifugation and cryopreserved.

TCR libraries were generated with the immunoSEQ multiplex PCR assay, using TCR-beta and/or TCR-alpha/delta assays for each sample. The amplified TCR libraries were sequenced on the Illumina high-throughput platform. Concerning the study's data processing: Clustering and dimensionality reduction relied on pairwise TCRdist distances among GMM-specific receptors from T cells that were either sorted ex vivo or expanded in vitro. Each clinical repertoire was assigned a mean NN-distance score, defined as the average TCRdist to the nearest 10% of tetramer-positive reference sequences. GEM TCR motif frequency was computed as the fraction of unique TCRs matching known GEM sequences by V/J usage and CDR3 length. Linear discriminant analysis with leave-one-out cross-validation, implemented in scikit-learn, was used to classify active tuberculosis. TCRdb obtained this table from immuneACCESS and retained in-frame rearrangements with V and J assigned. These tables miss some clones; where compared with another copy, unresolved V genes account for less than half of the shortfall, and the remainder is unexplained. V and J calls and clone size are given by that table; D and trimming were obtained from the DNA. Across this sample there are about 43,000 clones, with approximately 94% seen only once. Together, the top ten hold under 2% of the sample.

Sequenced: PBMCs. This clonotype was sampled from a donor between 10 and 29 years old with latent tuberculosis or without tuberculosis infection. Some clones in this sample may be carry-over from other donors' samples. Recombination linked TRBV9 to TRBJ2-5; 8 bases in the junction line up with TRBD2. DNA sequence: TGTGCCAGCAGCGTAGCTCCCACTAGCGGAGCACAAGAGACCCAGTACTTC. Translated, it gives CASSVAPTSGAQETQYF.